The 26 T cell receptor beta chains listed next were all sequenced from one sample in a study of blood T cell repertoires in COVID-19. The data were produced by immunoSEQ multiplex PCR, yet TCRdb's version contains in-frame clones alone and is incomplete. The table lists approximately 250,000 clones, 83% of them singletons, with under 5.5% in the top ten. Specimen: peripheral blood. Receptors originate from a man aged 55-75 years who had recovered from COVID-19.

This chain links TRBV7-2 with TRBJ2-1, with D possibly matching TRBD2 (6 bases). Deletions cut 3 bases from V and 4 bases from J, with 13 bases between. This CDR3 spans 15 amino acids. Germline V lookup: CDR1 SGHTA, CDR2 FQGNSA. Written as DNA, the CDR3 is TGTGCCAGCAGCTTGGACTACACGATATACAATGAGCAGTTCTTC. Translation: CASSLDYTIYNEQFF. Looking up the rest from reference TRBV7-2 and TRBJ2-1 gives the full variable domain: GAGVSQSPSNKVTEKGKDVELRCDPISGHTALYWYRQSLGQGLEFLIYFQGNSAPDKSGLPSDRFSAERTGGSVSTLTIQRTQQEDSAVYLCASSLDYTIYNEQFFGPGTRLTVL.

This sequence joins TRBV19 and TRBJ1-2, with D uncertain. The V end lost 4 bases, the J end lost 4 bases, and 10 bases lay between the germline ends. The CDR3 length is 13 residues. Germline CDR1 LNHDA, CDR2 SQIVND (reference sequence). CDR3 sequence reads: CASSSGKVYGYTF. CDR3 nucleotide sequence: TGTGCCAGTAGTAGCGGGAAAGTCTATGGCTACACCTTC.

The V call is TRBV5-1, the J call TRBJ2-2; TRBD2 matches at 13 bases. CDR1 and CDR2 (germline): SGHRS, YFSETQ. The V and J ends lost 4 bases and 4 bases, in that order; junction bases with no gene match: 4. The CDR3 is made up of 16 amino acids. CDR3 nucleotide sequence: TGCGCCAGCAGCACGGGACTAGCGGGACCCACCGGGGAGCTGTTTTTT. The encoded protein is CASSTGLAGPTGELFF.

The J gene is TRBJ1-5, the V gene TRBV6-5; 7 bases agree with TRBD1. With 8 bases clipped from V and 6 bases from J, the junction kept 7 bases outside the gene matches. Germline values: CDR1 MNHEY, CDR2 SVGAGI. The CDR3 sequence is 13 residues long. The chain's CDR3 is CASRDREGQPQHF. As DNA, the CDR3 is TGTGCCAGCCGCGACAGGGAAGGTCAGCCCCAGCATTTT.

This chain connects TRBV28 to TRBJ1-1; 7 nucleotides match TRBD1. Germline V gene data show CDR1 as MDHEN and CDR2 as SYDVKM. The CDR3 sequence is 13 residues long. V lost 6 bases, J lost 13 bases, and 14 bases stayed unmatched. CDR3 region: CASRRTEFQGGFF. In DNA form, the CDR3 reads TGTGCCAGCAGACGTACGGAGTTCCAGGGGGGTTTCTTT.

The J gene is TRBJ2-7, the V gene TRBV29-1, with 9 bases matching TRBD2. The CDR3 has 13 residues. The germline CDR1 and CDR2 sequences are SQVTM and ANQGSEA. With 6 bases clipped from V and 2 bases from J, the junction kept 5 bases outside the gene matches. In DNA, the CDR3 is TGCAGCGTCGAGGGACTAGCACCCTACGAGCAGTACTTC. Its protein product is CSVEGLAPYEQYF.

The chain has TRBV7-8 and TRBJ2-1; 8 nucleotides line up with TRBD1. Germline CDR1 and CDR2: SGHVS and FQNEAQ. Trimming at V came to 5 bases and at J to 4 bases, leaving 4 bases not matched to a gene. This CDR3 has 14 residues. The DNA of the CDR3 is TGTGCCAGCAGCCCGGGACAGGTTTACAATGAGCAGTTCTTC. Its translation: CASSPGQVYNEQFF.

J is TRBJ1-5 and V is TRBV7-8; D not certain. Trimming removed 0 bases from V and 1 base from J, with 13 bases in between. The CDR3 length is 17 residues. Germline V lookup: CDR1 SGHVS, CDR2 FQNEAQ. CDR3 loop: CASSLASGWGSNQPQHF. CDR3 coding DNA: TGTGCCAGCAGCTTAGCGTCGGGATGGGGAAGCAATCAGCCCCAGCATTTT.

The chain is built from TRBV12-5 and TRBJ2-7; D unclear. This CDR3 comprises 14 residues. Germline V gene data show CDR1 as LGHNT and CDR2 as FRNRAP. V shed 6 bases and J shed 0 bases, with 12 bases lying between them. CDR3 DNA sequence: TGTGCTAGTGGCCCTCACGAGAGCTCCTACGAGCAGTACTTC. Its translation is CASGPHESSYEQYF.

The rearrangement links TRBV4-1 to TRBJ2-7, with 8 bases matching TRBD2. Germline trimming cut 2 bases from V and 5 bases from J; bases unmatched to any gene: 11. Per the germline V gene, CDR1 is MGHRA and CDR2 is YSYEKL. The CDR3 extends over 16 amino acids. The CDR3 DNA reads as TGCGCCAGCAGCCAACTCGAGACTAGCGCCGTCCACGAGCAGTACTTC. Residues: CASSQLETSAVHEQYF.

This chain connects TRBV3-1 (or the pseudogene TRBV3-2) to TRBJ2-2, with D unclear. CDR3 length: 11 amino acids. The V gene lost 3 bases and the J gene lost 7 bases, with 3 bases spanning the gap. CDR1 and CDR2 (germline): LGHDT, YNNKEL (reference sequence). Here the CDR3 DNA reads TGTGCCAGCAGCCATATCGGGGAGCTGTTTTTT. It translates to CASSHIGELFF.

V and J are TRBV6-1 and TRBJ2-6, with D perhaps TRBD1 (6 bases). Germline CDR1 is MNHNS and CDR2 is SASEGT. There are 16 residues in the CDR3. V dropped 4 bases and J dropped 0 bases, with 10 bases sitting between them. Written as DNA, the CDR3 is TGTGCCAGCAGTGCGAACAGGGTCTCTGGGGCCAACGTCCTGACTTTC. Translating it yields CASSANRVSGANVLTF.

The rearrangement links TRBV2 to TRBJ2-7; the D gene is possibly TRBD1 (6 bases). Trimming removed 4 bases at V and 4 bases at J, with 14 bases between. Germline-derived CDR1 and CDR2 are SNHLY and FYNNEI. The CDR3 runs to 14 residues. In nucleotides, the CDR3 is TGTGCCAGCAGTGCCGTTACAGGGCGGTACGAGCAGTACTTC. Its protein product is CASSAVTGRYEQYF.

The chain carries TRBV5-1 and TRBJ2-2; D is possibly TRBD2 (7 bases). Trimming removed 0 bases at V and 6 bases at J, with 12 bases between. Per the germline V gene, CDR1 is SGHRS and CDR2 is YFSETQ. The CDR3 runs 15 residues. The CDR3, as DNA: TGCGCCAGCAGCTTGGTTGGGGGGGCGCCCGGGGAGCTGTTTTTT. It yields the protein CASSLVGGAPGELFF.

The rearrangement joins TRBV15 to TRBJ1-5, with D perhaps matching TRBD1 (5 bases). Between the trimmed V and J ends, which lost 0 bases and 4 bases, there was a span of 22 bases. The CDR3 runs 19 residues. The germline V gene encodes CDR1 LNHNV and CDR2 YYDKDF (reference sequence). The CDR3 is CATSRDPRSGGVENQPQHF. As DNA, the CDR3 is TGTGCCACCAGCAGAGATCCGCGCTCCGGGGGGGTAGAGAATCAGCCCCAGCATTTT.

The chain combines TRBV28 with TRBJ1-5; D unresolved. The CDR3 runs 12 residues. V lost 6 bases to trimming and J lost 4 bases, with 7 bases between them. The V gene's germline CDR1 is MDHEN and CDR2 SYDVKM. CDR3 DNA sequence: TGTGCCAGCAGCGTGAGGAATCAGCCCCAGCATTTT. Translating it yields CASSVRNQPQHF.

The chain couples TRBV3-1 (or the pseudogene TRBV3-2) to TRBJ2-1, with D possibly being TRBD2 (5 bases). Germline V gives CDR1 LGHDT, CDR2 YNNKEL (reference sequence). Trimming stripped 4 bases from V and 8 bases from J, with 12 bases between. The CDR3 runs 13 residues. CDR3 in amino acids: CASSPGIGDEQFF. For the CDR3, the DNA is TGTGCCAGCAGCCCCGGCATCGGGGATGAGCAGTTCTTC.

The chain combines TRBV12-3 or TRBV12-4 with TRBJ1-2; D is unresolved. Trimming pared 3 bases from V and 8 bases from J, leaving 10 bases between. There are 12 residues in the CDR3. In DNA, the CDR3 is TGTGCCAGCAGTTTTCGACGGGAAGGCTACACCTTC. The encoded protein is CASSFRREGYTF.

The chain joins TRBV7-3 to TRBJ1-6; TRBD1 is a possible D gene (6 bases). Trimming took off 1 base at V and 6 bases at J, with 10 bases between the two ends. This CDR3 spans 15 amino acids. Germline V gene lookup returns CDR1 SGHTA and CDR2 FQGTGA. The CDR3: CASSLNRGINSPLHF. The CDR3 bases are TGTGCCAGCAGCTTAAATAGGGGGATTAATTCACCCCTCCACTTT.

V is TRBV4-1 and J is TRBJ1-2; the D is unclear. The CDR3 contains 15 residues. Germline V gene sequence: CDR1 MGHRA, CDR2 YSYEKL. V was clipped by 0 bases and J by 5 bases, with 13 bases between them. The DNA of the CDR3 is TGCGCCAGCAGCCAAGATCCCAGTTACCTTTATGGCTACACCTTC. Its translation: CASSQDPSYLYGYTF.

This chain connects TRBV12-3 or TRBV12-4 to TRBJ2-5, with unresolved D. This CDR3 has 13 residues. Trimming cost V 3 bases and J 5 bases, with 10 bases left between them. The CDR3 coding sequence is TGTGCCAGCAGTTTCGCCCTCCGGGAGACCCAGTACTTC. Translated, it gives CASSFALRETQYF.

For the CDR3, the DNA is TGTGCCAGCAGCTCTCGCCGGGGGGCTAACTATGGCTACACCTTC. Residues: CASSSRRGANYGYTF. This rearrangement joins TRBV7-6 to TRBJ1-2, with D perhaps matching TRBD1 (5 bases). The CDR3 is 15 residues long. The V end lost 4 bases, the J end lost 0 bases, and 12 bases lay between the germline ends. The V gene's germline CDR1 is SGHVS and CDR2 FNYEAQ.

CDR3 DNA: TGTGCCAGCAGCTTGGCGACGGGTGTGCGCACCGGGGAGCTGTTTTTT. Its protein is CASSLATGVRTGELFF. The V call is TRBV5-4, the J call TRBJ2-2; D unresolved. Trimming took 0 bases from V and 4 from J, leaving 13 bases between them. Germline CDR1 reads SGHNT; CDR2 reads YYREEE (reference sequence). The CDR3 is 16 residues long.

This chain links TRBV4-2 with TRBJ1-4, with unresolved D. Trimming cost V 6 bases and J 8 bases, with 16 bases left between them. This CDR3 region has 14 residues. Germline values: CDR1 LGHNA, CDR2 YNFKEQ. CDR3 DNA: TGTGCCAGCAGTCCCTCGGAGGGATACGAAAAACTGTTTTTT. Translation gives CASSPSEGYEKLFF.

The chain combines TRBV19 with TRBJ2-7, with D possibly being TRBD1 (7 bases). The germline CDR1 and CDR2 sequences are LNHDA and SQIVND (reference sequence). The V end lost 5 bases, the J end lost 4 bases, and 21 bases lay between the germline ends. The CDR3 has 16 residues. Here the CDR3 DNA reads TGTGCCAGTAGTCCGATTGGAGGAGGGGGCGGTTACGAGCAGTACTTC. This gives the protein CASSPIGGGGGYEQYF.

V and J are TRBV12-3 or TRBV12-4 and TRBJ1-2, with D possibly TRBD1 on 5 matching bases. CDR3 length equals 13 residues. V lost 2 bases, J lost 7 bases, and 11 bases lay in between. The CDR3 spells CASSLTGTSGYTF. The CDR3 nucleotides read TGTGCCAGCAGTTTAACAGGAACGTCTGGCTACACCTTC.